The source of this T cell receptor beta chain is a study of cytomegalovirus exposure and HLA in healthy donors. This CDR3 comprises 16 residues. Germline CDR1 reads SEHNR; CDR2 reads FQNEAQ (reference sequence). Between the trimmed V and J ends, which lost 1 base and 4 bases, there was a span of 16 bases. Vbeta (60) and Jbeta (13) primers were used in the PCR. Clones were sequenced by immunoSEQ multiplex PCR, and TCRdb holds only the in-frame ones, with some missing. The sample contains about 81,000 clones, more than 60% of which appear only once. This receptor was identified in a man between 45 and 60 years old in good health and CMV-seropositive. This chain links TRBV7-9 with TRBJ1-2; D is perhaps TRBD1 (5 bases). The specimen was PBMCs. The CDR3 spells CASSLVGVQDVYGYTF. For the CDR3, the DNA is TGTGCCAGCAGCTTAGTAGGGGTACAGGATGTCTATGGCTACACCTTC.